This is a list of T cell receptor beta chains from one sample in a study of regulatory T cells in long-lasting Graves disease. Each CDR3 protein gets one entry after TCRdb re-called the multiplex PCR reads with MiXCR. The sample has roughly 400,000 distinct CDR3 sequences; roughly 23% are singletons. The sample here was peripheral blood mononuclear cells (PBMCs), taken when the disease was refractory, from a patient treated with antithyroid drugs. The receptors shown here come from a female donor with Graves disease. The CDR3 runs from the conserved cysteine through the conserved F or W. A D gene is named only where the DNA matches it firmly. Size is omitted from some rows. Given values are once, few, many or a class for expanded clones.

clone_size,j_call,v_call,d_call,cdr3_aa,cdr3_nt
-,TRBJ1-5,TRBV6-2/TRBV6-3,-,CASSERMGLLDLRPQHF,TGTGCCAGCAGTGAAAGAATGGGTTTACTGGACCTTCGGCCCCAGCATTTT
-,TRBJ2-7,TRBV5-6,-,CASTGIRAFEQYF,TGTGCCAGCACCGGGATTAGGGCCTTCGAGCAGTACTTC
-,TRBJ1-4,TRBV20-1,TRBD1,CSARVPGGTNEKLFF,TGCAGTGCTAGAGTTCCAGGGGGCACTAATGAAAAACTGTTTTTT
-,TRBJ2-1,TRBV7-8,-,CASSLAGPTIEQFF,TGTGCCAGCAGCTTAGCGGGACCAACAATCGAGCAGTTCTTC
-,TRBJ2-7,TRBV6-1,TRBD1,CATEQGPYEQYF,TGTGCCACAGAACAGGGGCCCTACGAGCAGTACTTC
few,TRBJ1-1,TRBV27,-,CASSLGSGSEASF,TGTGCCAGCAGTTTGGGATCCGGGTCTGAAGCTTCCTTT
-,TRBJ2-5,TRBV14,-,CASSQDMVGRMEPFF,TGTGCCAGCAGCCAAGACATGGTCGGAAGGATGGAGCCGTTCTTC
few,TRBJ1-2,TRBV7-2,-,CASSSPGFGGYTF,TGTGCCAGCAGCTCTCCGGGGTTCGGGGGCTACACCTTC
many,TRBJ1-1,TRBV27,-,CASSNLGTQGTEAFF,TGTGCCAGCAGTAACCTAGGGACCCAGGGCACTGAAGCTTTCTTT
once,TRBJ2-7,TRBV19,TRBD1,CASSPRRTGAYEQYF,TGTGCCAGTAGCCCAAGGCGGACAGGGGCTTACGAGCAGTACTTC
many,TRBJ2-7,TRBV12-3/TRBV12-4,-,CASRGAKYEQYF,TGTGCCAGCAGGGGCGCCAAATACGAGCAGTACTTC
-,TRBJ2-7,TRBV12-3/TRBV12-4,TRBD2,CASSRIAGNYEQYF,TGTGCCAGCAGCCGGATAGCGGGTAACTACGAGCAGTACTTC
-,TRBJ1-2,TRBV6-1,-,CANSERAGSVDGYTF,TGTGCCAACAGTGAGAGGGCAGGGAGTGTGGATGGCTACACCTTC
many,TRBJ2-7,TRBV10-3,-,CAISPLGGYEQYF,TGTGCCATCAGTCCGCTGGGTGGCTACGAGCAGTACTTC
many,TRBJ2-7,TRBV2,TRBD2,CASSVVAGGHGEQYF,TGTGCCAGCAGTGTAGTAGCGGGAGGGCACGGTGAGCAGTACTTC
-,TRBJ1-1,TRBV20-1,-,CSARDLGRGAGTEAFF,TGCAGTGCTAGAGATCTGGGGAGGGGGGCGGGCACTGAAGCTTTCTTT
many,TRBJ2-7,TRBV15,TRBD2,CATSSRAGASYEQYF,TGTGCCACCAGCAGCCGAGCGGGAGCGTCCTACGAGCAGTACTTC
few,TRBJ2-7,TRBV13,TRBD1,CASSHPGQGSYEQYF,TGTGCCAGCAGTCACCCGGGACAGGGATCCTACGAGCAGTACTTC
many,TRBJ2-5,TRBV28,TRBD2,CASRLAGGVEETQYF,TGTGCCAGCAGATTAGCGGGAGGCGTTGAGGAGACCCAGTACTTC
many,TRBJ2-5,TRBV30,TRBD1,CAWSSTDREETQYF,TGTGCCTGGAGTTCAACGGACAGGGAAGAGACCCAGTACTTC
-,TRBJ2-7,TRBV5-1,TRBD2,CASSLVVEREFYEQYF,TGCGCCAGCAGCTTGGTGGTGGAGCGGGAGTTCTACGAGCAGTACTTC
few,TRBJ1-6,TRBV20-1,-,CSASPAGANSPLHF,TGCAGTGCTAGTCCGGCAGGGGCTAATTCACCCCTCCACTTT
-,TRBJ2-3,TRBV28,TRBD2,CASSLMGLAGEDTQYF,TGTGCCAGCAGTTTAATGGGACTAGCGGGAGAAGATACGCAGTATTTT
many,TRBJ1-2,TRBV28,-,CAAYSLNYGYTF,TGTGCCGCTTACAGTCTTAACTATGGCTACACCTTC
few,TRBJ2-2,TRBV20-1,-,CSARDPVSGAVGELFF,TGCAGTGCTAGAGATCCGGTTAGCGGAGCTGTGGGGGAGCTGTTTTTT
many,TRBJ2-5,TRBV12-3/TRBV12-4,TRBD1,CASSLALAGGWETQYF,TGTGCCAGCAGTTTAGCGTTGGCAGGGGGATGGGAGACCCAGTACTTC
many,TRBJ1-4,TRBV3-1,-,CASSQARLGGNEKLFF,TGTGCCAGCAGCCAAGCCCGACTGGGCGGCAATGAAAAACTGTTTTTT